The following is a T cell receptor (beta chain) sequence with its context. Its antigen is still unknown. The PCR ran on 60 Vbeta and 13 Jbeta primers. Libraries were prepared by immunoSEQ multiplex PCR; TCRdb keeps only in-frame clonotypes and omits some of them. This specimen shows 95,000 to 150,000 clones; the ten leading clones hold roughly 1%. This sample stems from a study of cytomegalovirus exposure and HLA in healthy donors. Whole-study findings and limits: The authors later found most CMV-associated TCR beta chains appeared HLA-restricted. Reports indicated that the classifier achieved high specificity and sensitivity in diagnosing cytomegalovirus status.

The CDR3 spans 14 residues. V was trimmed by 3 bases and J by 9 bases, leaving 18 bases between them. Germline values: CDR1 GTSNPN, CDR2 SVGIG (reference sequence). The V call is TRBV30, the J call TRBJ1-5; a possible D gene is TRBD1 (5 bases). Sequenced: PBMCs. The sequence was obtained from a man between 18 and 35 years old in good health and CMV-seronegative. The CDR3 reads CAWSAGTGSSPQHF. For the CDR3, the DNA is TGTGCCTGGAGCGCCGGAACAGGATCTTCGCCCCAGCATTTT.